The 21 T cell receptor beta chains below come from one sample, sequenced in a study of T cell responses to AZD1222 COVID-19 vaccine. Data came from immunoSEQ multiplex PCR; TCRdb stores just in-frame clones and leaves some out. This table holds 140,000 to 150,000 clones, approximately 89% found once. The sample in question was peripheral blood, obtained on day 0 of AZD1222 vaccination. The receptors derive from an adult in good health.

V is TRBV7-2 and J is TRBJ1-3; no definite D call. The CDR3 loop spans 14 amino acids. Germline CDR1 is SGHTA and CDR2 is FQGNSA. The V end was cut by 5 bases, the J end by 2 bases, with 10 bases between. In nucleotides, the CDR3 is TGTGCCAGCAGCCCGCAGAGAGCTGGAAACACCATATATTTT. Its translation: CASSPQRAGNTIYF.

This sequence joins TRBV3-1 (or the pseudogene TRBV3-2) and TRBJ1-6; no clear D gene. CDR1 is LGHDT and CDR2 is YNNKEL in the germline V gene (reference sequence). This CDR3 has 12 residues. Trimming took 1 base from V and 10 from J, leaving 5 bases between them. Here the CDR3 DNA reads TGTGCCAGCAGCCAAGGCATGTCACCCCTCCACTTT. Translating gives CASSQGMSPLHF.

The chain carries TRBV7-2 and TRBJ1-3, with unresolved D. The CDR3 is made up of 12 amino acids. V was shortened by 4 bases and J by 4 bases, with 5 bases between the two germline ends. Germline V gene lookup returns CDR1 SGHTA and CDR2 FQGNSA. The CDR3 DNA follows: TGTGCCAGCAGCTCCCCCGGAAACACCATATATTTT. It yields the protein CASSSPGNTIYF.

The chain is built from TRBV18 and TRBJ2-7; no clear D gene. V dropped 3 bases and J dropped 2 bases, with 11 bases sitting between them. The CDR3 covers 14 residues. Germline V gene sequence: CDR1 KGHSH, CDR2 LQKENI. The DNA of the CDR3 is TGTGCCAGCTCACCGTTTTCCGAGGCCTACGAGCAGTACTTC. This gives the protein CASSPFSEAYEQYF. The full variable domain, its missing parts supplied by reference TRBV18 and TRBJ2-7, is NAGVMQNPRHLVRRRGQEARLRCSPMKGHSHVYWYRQLPEEGLKFMVYLQKENIIDESGMPKERFSAEFPKEGPSILRIQQVVRGDSAAYFCASSPFSEAYEQYFGPGTRLTVT.

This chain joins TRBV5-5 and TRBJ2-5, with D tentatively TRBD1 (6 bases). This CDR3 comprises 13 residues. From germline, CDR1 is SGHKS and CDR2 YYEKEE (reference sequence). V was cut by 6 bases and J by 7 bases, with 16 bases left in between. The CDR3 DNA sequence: TGTGCCAGCACCCAGGGGCCGAGAGGGACCCAGTACTTC. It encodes CASTQGPRGTQYF.

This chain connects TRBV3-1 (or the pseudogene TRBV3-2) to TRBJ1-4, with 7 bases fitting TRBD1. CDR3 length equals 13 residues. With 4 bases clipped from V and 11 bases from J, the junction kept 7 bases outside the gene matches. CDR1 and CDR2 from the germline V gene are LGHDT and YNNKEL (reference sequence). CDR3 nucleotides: TGTGCCAGCAGCCTCAACACAGGGGACAAACTGTTTTTT. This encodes CASSLNTGDKLFF.

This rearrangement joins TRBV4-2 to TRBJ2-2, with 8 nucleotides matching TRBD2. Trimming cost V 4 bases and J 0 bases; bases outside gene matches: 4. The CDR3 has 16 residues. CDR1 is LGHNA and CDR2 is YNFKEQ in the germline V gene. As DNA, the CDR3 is TGTGCCAGCAGCCGGTTAGCGGGGCCGAACACCGGGGAGCTGTTTTTT. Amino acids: CASSRLAGPNTGELFF.

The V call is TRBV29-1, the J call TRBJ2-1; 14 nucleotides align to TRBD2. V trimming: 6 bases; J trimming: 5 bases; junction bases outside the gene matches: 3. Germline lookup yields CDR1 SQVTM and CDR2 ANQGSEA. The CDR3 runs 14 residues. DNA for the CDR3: TGCAGCGTCGGGACTAGCGGGAGAAACAATGAGCAGTTCTTC. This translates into CSVGTSGRNNEQFF.

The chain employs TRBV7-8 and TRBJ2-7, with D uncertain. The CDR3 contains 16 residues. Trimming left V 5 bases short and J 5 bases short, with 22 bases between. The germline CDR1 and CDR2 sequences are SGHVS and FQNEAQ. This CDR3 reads CASSAVVLRRGHEQYF. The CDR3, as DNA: TGTGCCAGCAGCGCGGTGGTCCTCCGGCGTGGCCACGAGCAGTACTTC.

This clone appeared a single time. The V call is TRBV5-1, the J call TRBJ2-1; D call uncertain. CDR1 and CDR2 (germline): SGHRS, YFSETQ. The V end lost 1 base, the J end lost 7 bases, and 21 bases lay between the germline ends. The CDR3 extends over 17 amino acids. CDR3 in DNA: TGCGCCAGCAGCTTGAGGGCCTCTAGTAACCCTTGGAATGAGCAGTTCTTC. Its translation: CASSLRASSNPWNEQFF. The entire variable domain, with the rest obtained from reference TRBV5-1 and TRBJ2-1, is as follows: KAGVTQTPRYLIKTRGQQVTLSCSPISGHRSVSWYQQTPGQGLQFLFEYFSETQRNKGNFPGRFSGRQFSNSRSEMNVSTLELGDSALYLCASSLRASSNPWNEQFFGPGTRLTVL.

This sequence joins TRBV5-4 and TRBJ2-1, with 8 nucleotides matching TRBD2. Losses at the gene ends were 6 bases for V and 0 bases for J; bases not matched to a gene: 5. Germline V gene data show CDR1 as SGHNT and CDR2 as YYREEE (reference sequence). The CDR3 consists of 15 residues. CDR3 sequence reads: CASNRGGSSYNEQFF. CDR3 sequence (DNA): TGTGCCAGCAACCGGGGGGGGAGCTCCTACAATGAGCAGTTCTTC. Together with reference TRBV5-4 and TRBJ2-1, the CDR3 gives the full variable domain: ETGVTQSPTHLIKTRGQQVTLRCSSQSGHNTVSWYQQALGQGPQFIFQYYREEENGRGNFPPRFSGLQFPNYSSELNVNALELDDSALYLCASNRGGSSYNEQFFGPGTRLTVL.

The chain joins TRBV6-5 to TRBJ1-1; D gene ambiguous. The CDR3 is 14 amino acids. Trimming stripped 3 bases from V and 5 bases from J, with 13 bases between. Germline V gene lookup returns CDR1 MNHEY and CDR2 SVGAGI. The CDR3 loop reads CASSYLFRGTEAFF. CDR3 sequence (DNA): TGTGCCAGCAGTTATCTCTTCCGGGGAACTGAAGCTTTCTTT.

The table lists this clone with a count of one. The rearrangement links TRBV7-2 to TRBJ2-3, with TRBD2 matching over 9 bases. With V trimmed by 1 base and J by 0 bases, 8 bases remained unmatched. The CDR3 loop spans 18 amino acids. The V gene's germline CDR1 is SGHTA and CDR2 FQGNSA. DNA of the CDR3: TGTGCCAGCAGCTTAGGACTAGCGGAGCCGTCTAGCACAGATACGCAGTATTTT. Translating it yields CASSLGLAEPSSTDTQYF.

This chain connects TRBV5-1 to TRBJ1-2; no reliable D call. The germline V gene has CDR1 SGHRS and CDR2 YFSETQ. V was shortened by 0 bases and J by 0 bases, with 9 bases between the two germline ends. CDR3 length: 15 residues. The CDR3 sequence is CASSLGGVANYGYTF. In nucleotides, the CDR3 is TGCGCCAGCAGCTTGGGTGGGGTAGCTAACTATGGCTACACCTTC. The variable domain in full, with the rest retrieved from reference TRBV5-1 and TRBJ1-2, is KAGVTQTPRYLIKTRGQQVTLSCSPISGHRSVSWYQQTPGQGLQFLFEYFSETQRNKGNFPGRFSGRQFSNSRSEMNVSTLELGDSALYLCASSLGGVANYGYTFGSGTRLTVV.

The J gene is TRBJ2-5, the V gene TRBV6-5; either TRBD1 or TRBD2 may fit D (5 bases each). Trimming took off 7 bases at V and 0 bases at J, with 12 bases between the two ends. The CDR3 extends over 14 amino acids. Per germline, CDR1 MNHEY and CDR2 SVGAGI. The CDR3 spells CASIRGPNQETQYF. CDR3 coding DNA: TGTGCCAGCATAAGGGGACCCAACCAAGAGACCCAGTACTTC.

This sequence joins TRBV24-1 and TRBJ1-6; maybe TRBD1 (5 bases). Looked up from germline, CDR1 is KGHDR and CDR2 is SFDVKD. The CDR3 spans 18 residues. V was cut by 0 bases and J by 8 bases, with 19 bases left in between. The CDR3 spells CATSDLKSGAWGYSPLHF. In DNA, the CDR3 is TGTGCCACCAGTGATTTGAAGAGTGGGGCCTGGGGCTATTCACCCCTCCACTTT.

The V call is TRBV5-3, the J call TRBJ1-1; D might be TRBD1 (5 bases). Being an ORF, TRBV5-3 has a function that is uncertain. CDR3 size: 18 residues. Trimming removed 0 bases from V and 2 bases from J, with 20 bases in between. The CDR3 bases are TGTGCCAGAAGCTTGGTTCCCAGGGAGGTCGGAGGAAACACTGAAGCTTTCTTT. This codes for CARSLVPREVGGNTEAFF.

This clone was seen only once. CDR3: CASSLTPTDRMNTEAFF. The CDR3 DNA follows: TGCGCCAGCAGCTTGACGCCAACGGACCGCATGAACACTGAAGCTTTCTTT. The J gene is TRBJ1-1, the V gene TRBV5-1; D unresolved. The V and J ends lost 1 base and 0 bases respectively, with 16 bases between them. The length of the CDR3 is 17 residues. Germline lookup yields CDR1 SGHRS and CDR2 YFSETQ.

The CDR3 protein is CASSDGGPTDTQYF. In DNA, the CDR3 is TGTGCCAGCAGTGACGGAGGGCCCACAGATACGCAGTATTTT. V usage is TRBV6-4 and J usage is TRBJ2-3, with a tentative D call TRBD2 (6 bases). CDR3 length equals 14 residues. Trimming removed 2 bases at V and 2 bases at J, with 8 bases between. Germline CDR1 is MRHNA and CDR2 is SNTAGT.

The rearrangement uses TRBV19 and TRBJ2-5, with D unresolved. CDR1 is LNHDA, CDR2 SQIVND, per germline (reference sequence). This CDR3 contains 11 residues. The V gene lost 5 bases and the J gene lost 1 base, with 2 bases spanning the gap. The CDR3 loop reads CASSAQETQYF. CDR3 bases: TGTGCCAGTAGTGCCCAAGAGACCCAGTACTTC.

CDR3 sequence (DNA): TGTGCCAGCACGGCGCAGGGGGCAACTAATGAAAAACTGTTTTTT. Residues: CASTAQGATNEKLFF. The rearrangement links TRBV2 to TRBJ1-4; 7 nucleotides agree with TRBD1. CDR1 and CDR2 (germline): SNHLY, FYNNEI. V was pared by 7 bases and J by 0 bases, with 5 bases of the junction left unmatched. The CDR3 length is 15 residues. Full variable domain (outside the CDR3, taken from reference TRBV2 and TRBJ1-4): EPEVTQTPSHQVTQMGQEVILRCVPISNHLYFYWYRQILGQKVEFLVSFYNNEISEKSEIFDDQFSVERPDGSNFTLKIRSTKLEDSAMYFCASTAQGATNEKLFFGSGTQLSVL.